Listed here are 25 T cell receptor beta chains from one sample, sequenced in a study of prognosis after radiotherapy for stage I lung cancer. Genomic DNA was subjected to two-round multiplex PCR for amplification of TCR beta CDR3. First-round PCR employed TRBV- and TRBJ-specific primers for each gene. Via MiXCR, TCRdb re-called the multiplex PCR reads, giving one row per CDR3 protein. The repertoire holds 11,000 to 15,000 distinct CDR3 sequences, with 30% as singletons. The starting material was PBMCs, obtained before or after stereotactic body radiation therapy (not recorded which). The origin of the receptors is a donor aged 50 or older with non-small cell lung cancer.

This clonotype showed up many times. The CDR3 reads CSATGTGTQETQYF. The CDR3 region has the DNA TGCAGTGCAACCGGGACAGGGACCCAAGAGACCCAGTACTTC. The chain combines TRBV20-1 with TRBJ2-5; TRBD1 agrees at 9 bases. The CDR3 is made up of 14 amino acids. V was clipped by 6 bases and J by 1 base; unmatched bases: 6. The germline V gene has CDR1 DFQATT and CDR2 SNEGSKA (reference sequence).

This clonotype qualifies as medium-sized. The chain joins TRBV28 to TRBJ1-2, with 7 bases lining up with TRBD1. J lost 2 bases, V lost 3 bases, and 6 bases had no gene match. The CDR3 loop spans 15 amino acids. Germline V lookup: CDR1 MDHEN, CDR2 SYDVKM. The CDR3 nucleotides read TGTGCCAGCAGTTTTACCACAGGGGCGAACTATGGCTACACCTTC. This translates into CASSFTTGANYGYTF.

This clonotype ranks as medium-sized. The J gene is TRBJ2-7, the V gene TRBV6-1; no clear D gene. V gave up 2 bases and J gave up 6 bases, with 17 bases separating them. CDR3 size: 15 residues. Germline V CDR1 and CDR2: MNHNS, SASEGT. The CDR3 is CASSETASVRLEQYF. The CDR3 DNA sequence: TGTGCCAGCAGTGAAACCGCTAGTGTGAGGCTCGAGCAGTACTTC.

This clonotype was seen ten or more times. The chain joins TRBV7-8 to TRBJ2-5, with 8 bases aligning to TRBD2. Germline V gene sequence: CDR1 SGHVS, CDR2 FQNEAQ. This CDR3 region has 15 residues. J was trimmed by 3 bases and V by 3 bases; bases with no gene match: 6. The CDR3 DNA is TGTGCCAGCAGCTTGGCGGGAGGTTTGGAAGAGACCCAGTACTTC. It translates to CASSLAGGLEETQYF.

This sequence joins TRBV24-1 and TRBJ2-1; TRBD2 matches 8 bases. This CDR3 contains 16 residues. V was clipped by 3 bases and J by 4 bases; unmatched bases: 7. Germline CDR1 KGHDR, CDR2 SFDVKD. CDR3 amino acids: CATSDTRLAIYNEQFF. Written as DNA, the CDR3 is TGTGCCACCAGTGATACCAGACTAGCGATATACAATGAGCAGTTCTTC.

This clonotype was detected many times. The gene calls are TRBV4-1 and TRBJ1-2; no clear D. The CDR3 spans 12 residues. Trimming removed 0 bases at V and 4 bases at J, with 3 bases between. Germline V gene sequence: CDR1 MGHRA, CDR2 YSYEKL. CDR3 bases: TGCGCCAGCAGCCAAGAAGGCTATGGCTACACCTTC. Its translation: CASSQEGYGYTF.

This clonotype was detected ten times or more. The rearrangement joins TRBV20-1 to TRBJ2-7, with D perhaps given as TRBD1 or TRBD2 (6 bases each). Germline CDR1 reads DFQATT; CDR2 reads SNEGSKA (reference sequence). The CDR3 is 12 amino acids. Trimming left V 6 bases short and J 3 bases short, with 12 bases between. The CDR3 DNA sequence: TGCAGTGCGGGGGGCTCCGGCTACGAGCAGTACTTC. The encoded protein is CSAGGSGYEQYF.

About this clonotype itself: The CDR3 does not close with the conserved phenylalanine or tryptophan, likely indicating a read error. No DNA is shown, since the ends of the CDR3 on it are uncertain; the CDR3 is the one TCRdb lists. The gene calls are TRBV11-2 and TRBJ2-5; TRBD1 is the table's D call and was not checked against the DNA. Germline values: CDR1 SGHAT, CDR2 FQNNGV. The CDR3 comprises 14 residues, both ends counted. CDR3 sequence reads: CASSLLLGEETKYL.

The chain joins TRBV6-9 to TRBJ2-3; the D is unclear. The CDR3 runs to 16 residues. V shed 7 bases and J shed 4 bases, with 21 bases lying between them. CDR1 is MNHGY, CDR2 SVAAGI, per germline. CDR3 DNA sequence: TGTGCCAGCATTTACTCTTTCAAATGGGGTCCAGATACGCAGTATTTT. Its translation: CASIYSFKWGPDTQYF.

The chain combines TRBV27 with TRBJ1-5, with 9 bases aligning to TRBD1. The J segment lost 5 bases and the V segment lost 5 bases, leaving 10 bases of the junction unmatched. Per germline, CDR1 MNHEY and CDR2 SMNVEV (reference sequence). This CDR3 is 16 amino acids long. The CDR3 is CASSTGGDRAHQPQHF. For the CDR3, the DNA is TGTGCCAGCAGTACAGGCGGGGACAGGGCACATCAGCCCCAGCATTTT.

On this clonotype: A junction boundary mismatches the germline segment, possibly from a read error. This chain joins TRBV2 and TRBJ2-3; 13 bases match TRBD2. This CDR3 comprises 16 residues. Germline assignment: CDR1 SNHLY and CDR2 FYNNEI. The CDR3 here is CANSDGGLAGIDTQYF. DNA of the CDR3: TGTGCCAACAGTGACGGGGGACTAGCGGGAATAGATACGCAGTATTTT.

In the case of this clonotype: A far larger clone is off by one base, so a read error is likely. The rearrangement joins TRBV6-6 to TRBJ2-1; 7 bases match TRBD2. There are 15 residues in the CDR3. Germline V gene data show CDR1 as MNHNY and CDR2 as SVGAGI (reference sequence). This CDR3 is CASSYRPGGFNEKFF. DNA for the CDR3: TGTGCCAGCAGTTACCGGCCGGGAGGCTTCAATGAGAAGTTCTTC.

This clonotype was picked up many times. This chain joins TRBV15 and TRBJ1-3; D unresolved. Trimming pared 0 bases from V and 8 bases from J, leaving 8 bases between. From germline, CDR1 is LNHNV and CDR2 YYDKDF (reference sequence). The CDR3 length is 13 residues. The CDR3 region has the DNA TGTGCCACCAGCAGAGACGTAGGAGACACCATATATTTT. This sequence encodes CATSRDVGDTIYF.

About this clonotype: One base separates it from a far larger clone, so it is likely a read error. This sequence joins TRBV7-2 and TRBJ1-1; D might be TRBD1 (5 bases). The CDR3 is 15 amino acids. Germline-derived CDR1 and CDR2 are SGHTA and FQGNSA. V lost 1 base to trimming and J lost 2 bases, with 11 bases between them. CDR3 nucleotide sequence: TGTGCCAGCAGCTTAGTCGGGACGGCCAACACTGAAGCTTTCTTT. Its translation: CASSLVGTANTEAFF.

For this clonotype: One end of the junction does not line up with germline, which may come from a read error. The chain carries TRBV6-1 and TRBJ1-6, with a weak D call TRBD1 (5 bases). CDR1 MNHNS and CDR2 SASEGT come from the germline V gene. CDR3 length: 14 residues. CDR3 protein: CASKLGQSNTPLHF. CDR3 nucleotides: TGTGCCAGCAAACTGGGGCAGAGTAATACACCCCTCCACTTT.

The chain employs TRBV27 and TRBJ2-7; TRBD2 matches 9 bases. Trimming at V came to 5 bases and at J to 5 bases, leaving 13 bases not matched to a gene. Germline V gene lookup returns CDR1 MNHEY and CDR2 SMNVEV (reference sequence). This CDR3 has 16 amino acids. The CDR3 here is CASSSFAGGPRNEQYF. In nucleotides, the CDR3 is TGTGCCAGCAGTAGCTTTGCGGGAGGGCCCCGCAACGAGCAGTACTTC.

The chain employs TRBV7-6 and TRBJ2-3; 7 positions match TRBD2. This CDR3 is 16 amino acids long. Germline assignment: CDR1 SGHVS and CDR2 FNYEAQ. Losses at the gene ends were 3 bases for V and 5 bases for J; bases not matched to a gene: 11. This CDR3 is CASSFQTSPLGDTQYF. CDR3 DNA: TGTGCCAGCAGCTTTCAGACTAGCCCCCTTGGAGATACGCAGTATTTT.

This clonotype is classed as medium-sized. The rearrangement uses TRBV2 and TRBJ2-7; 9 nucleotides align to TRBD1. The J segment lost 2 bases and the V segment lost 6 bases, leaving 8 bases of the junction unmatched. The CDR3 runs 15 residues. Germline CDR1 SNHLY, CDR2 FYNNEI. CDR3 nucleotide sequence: TGTGCCAGCAGACCTGGGACAGGGTATACCTACGAGCAGTACTTC. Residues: CASRPGTGYTYEQYF.

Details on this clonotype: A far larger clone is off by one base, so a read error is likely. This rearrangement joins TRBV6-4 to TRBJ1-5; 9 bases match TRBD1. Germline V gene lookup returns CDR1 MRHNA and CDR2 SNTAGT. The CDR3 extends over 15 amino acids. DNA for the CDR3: TGTGCCAGCAGTGAAGAGGGACAGGGATATCAGCCCAAGCATTTT. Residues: CASSEEGQGYQPKHF.

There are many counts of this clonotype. The DNA for the CDR3 is TGTGCCAGTTTCTTTGCGGCGAACACTGAAGCTTTCTTT. Amino acid sequence: CASFFAANTEAFF. The chain uses TRBV5-6 and TRBJ1-1; D is undetermined. The CDR3 is made up of 13 amino acids. The germline V gene has CDR1 SGHDT and CDR2 YYEEEE. V was shortened by 8 bases and J by 1 base, with 12 bases between the two germline ends.

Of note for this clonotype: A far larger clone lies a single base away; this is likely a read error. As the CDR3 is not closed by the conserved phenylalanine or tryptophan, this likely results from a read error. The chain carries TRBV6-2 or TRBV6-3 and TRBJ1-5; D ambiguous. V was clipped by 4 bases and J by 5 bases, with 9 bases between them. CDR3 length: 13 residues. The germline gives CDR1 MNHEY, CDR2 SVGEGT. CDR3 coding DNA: TGTGCCAGCAGTTGGAGGGCTGATCAGCCCCAGCATCTT. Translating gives CASSWRADQPQHL.

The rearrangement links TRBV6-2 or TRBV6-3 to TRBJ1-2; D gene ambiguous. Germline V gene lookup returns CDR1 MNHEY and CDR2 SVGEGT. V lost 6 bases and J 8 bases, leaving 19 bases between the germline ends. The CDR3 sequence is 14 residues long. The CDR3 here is CASRPRQTSGGYTF. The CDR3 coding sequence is TGTGCCAGCAGACCCCGCCAAACCTCGGGGGGCTACACCTTC.

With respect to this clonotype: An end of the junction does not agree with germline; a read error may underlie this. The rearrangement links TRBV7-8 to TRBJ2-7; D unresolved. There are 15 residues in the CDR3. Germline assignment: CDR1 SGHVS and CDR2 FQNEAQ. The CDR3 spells CASILRAGVAYEQYF. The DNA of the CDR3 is TGTGCCAGCATCTTAAGGGCAGGCGTCGCCTACGAGCAGTACTTC.

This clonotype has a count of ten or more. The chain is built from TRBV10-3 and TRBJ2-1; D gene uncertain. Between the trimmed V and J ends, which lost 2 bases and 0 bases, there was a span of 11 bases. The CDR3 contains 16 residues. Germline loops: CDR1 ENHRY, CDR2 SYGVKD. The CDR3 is CAISERVVGSYNEQFF. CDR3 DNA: TGTGCCATCAGTGAGCGGGTAGTTGGCTCCTACAATGAGCAGTTCTTC.

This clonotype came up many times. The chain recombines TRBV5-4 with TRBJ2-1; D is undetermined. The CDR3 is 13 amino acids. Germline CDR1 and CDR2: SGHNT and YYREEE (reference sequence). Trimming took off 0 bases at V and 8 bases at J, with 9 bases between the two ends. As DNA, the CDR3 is TGTGCCAGCAGCTTGGCTTCCGTCGATGAGCAGTTCTTC. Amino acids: CASSLASVDEQFF.